This TCR beta chain was identified in a study of blood T cell repertoires in COVID-19. At the level of the study: Samples taken during acute and convalescent COVID-19 were collected in the United States, Italy and Spain. From T cells, B-cell-depleted T cells, or PBMCs came the material, which was cDNA or gDNA.

As handled by the study authors: Estimation of nucleated cell counts was performed using reference gene primer amplification. Sequenced by immunoSEQ multiplex PCR; TCRdb stores in-frame clones only, minus some. The DNA was the basis for D and trimming; V, J and clone size are from that table. Of 200,000 to 250,000 clones detected, 70% to 90% appear once; the ten largest clones hold about 4%. CDR1 and CDR2 from the germline V gene are SEHNR and FQNEAQ (reference sequence). V trimming: 7 bases; J trimming: 4 bases; junction bases outside the gene matches: 16. The CDR3 consists of 18 residues. The source is a man aged 45 to 65 with acute or convalescent COVID-19. Sequenced sample: peripheral blood. V gene TRBV7-9 combines with J gene TRBJ2-6; 7 positions match TRBD2. This CDR3 reads CASTYGAAGFYGANVLTF. The DNA of the CDR3 is TGTGCCAGCACCTACGGGGCAGCGGGATTTTACGGGGCCAACGTCCTGACTTTC.